The T cell receptor (beta chain) under discussion was sequenced for a study of T cell changes during pregnancy in multiple sclerosis. TCRdb keeps only in-frame clones here, not all; method: immunoSEQ multiplex PCR. Here the sample spans under 80,000 clones, over 80% being singletons. Germline lookup yields CDR1 LNHDA and CDR2 SQIVND (reference sequence). V lost 0 bases and J lost 6, with 11 bases in between. The CDR3 extends over 14 amino acids. Sequenced material: CD4+ T cells from peripheral blood mononuclear cells, taken in the second trimester of pregnancy. This TCR came from a female donor with multiple sclerosis, enrolled in a pregnancy study. This sequence joins TRBV19 and TRBJ1-1, with D unclear. Here the CDR3 reads CASSIERVGAEAFF. The CDR3 DNA reads TGTGCCAGTAGTATAGAGAGGGTAGGCGCTGAAGCTTTCTTT.